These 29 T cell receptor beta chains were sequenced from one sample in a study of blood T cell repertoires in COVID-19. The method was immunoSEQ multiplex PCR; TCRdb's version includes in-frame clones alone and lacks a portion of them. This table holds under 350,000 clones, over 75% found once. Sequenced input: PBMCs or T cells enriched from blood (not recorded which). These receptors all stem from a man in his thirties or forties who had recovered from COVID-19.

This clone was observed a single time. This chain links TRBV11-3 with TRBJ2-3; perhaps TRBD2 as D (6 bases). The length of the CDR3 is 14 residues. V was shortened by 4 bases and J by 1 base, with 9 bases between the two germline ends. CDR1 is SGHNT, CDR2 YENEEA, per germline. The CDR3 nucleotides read TGTGCCAGCAGCTCGACTAGGGGCACAGATACGCAGTATTTT. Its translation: CASSSTRGTDTQYF. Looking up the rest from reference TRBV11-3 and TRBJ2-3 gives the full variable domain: EAGVVQSPRYKIIEKKQPVAFWCNPISGHNTLYWYLQNLGQGPELLIRYENEEAVDDSQLPKDRFSAERLKGVDSTLKIQPAELGDSAVYLCASSSTRGTDTQYFGPGTRLTVL.

The CDR3 protein is CASSHMNTEAFF. The CDR3 coding sequence is TGTGCCAGCAGCCACATGAACACTGAAGCTTTCTTT. This chain uses TRBV7-9 with TRBJ1-1; unclear D gene. The CDR3 contains 12 residues. Trimming pared 5 bases from V and 0 bases from J, leaving 4 bases between. Germline V gene sequence: CDR1 SEHNR, CDR2 FQNEAQ (reference sequence).

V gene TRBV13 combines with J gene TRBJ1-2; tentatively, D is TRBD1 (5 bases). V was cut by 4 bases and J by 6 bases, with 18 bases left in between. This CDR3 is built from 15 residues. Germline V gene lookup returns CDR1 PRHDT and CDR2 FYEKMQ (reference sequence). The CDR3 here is CASSSRLGELNGYTF. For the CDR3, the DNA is TGTGCCAGCAGCTCCCGTTTAGGGGAATTAAATGGCTACACCTTC.

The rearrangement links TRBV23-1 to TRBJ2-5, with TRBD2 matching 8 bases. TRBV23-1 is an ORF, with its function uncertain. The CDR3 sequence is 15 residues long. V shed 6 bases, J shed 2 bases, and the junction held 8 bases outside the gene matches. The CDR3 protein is CASSPAGTSQETQYF. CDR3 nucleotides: TGCGCCAGCAGCCCCGCTGGGACTAGTCAAGAGACCCAGTACTTC.

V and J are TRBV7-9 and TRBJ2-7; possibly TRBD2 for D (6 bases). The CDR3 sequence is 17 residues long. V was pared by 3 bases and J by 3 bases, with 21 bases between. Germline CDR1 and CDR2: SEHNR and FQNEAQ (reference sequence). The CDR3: CASSFPGLSEEFYEQYF. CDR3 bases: TGTGCCAGCAGCTTTCCGGGACTCTCAGAAGAGTTCTACGAGCAGTACTTC. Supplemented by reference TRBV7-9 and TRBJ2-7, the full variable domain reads DTGVSQNPRHKITKRGQNVTFRCDPISEHNRLYWYRQTLGQGPEFLTYFQNEAQLEKSRLLSDRFSAERPKGSFSTLEIQRTEQGDSAMYLCASSFPGLSEEFYEQYFGPGTRLTVT.

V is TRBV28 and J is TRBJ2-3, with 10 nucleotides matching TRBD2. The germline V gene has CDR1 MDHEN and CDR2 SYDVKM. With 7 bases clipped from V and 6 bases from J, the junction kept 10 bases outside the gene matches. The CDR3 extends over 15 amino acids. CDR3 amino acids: CASNTGTSESDTQYF. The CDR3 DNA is TGTGCCAGCAATACGGGGACTAGCGAGTCGGATACGCAGTATTTT.

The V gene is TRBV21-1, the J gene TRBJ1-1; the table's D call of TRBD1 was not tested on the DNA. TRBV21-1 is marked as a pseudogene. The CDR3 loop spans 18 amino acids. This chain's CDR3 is CASSKEVRTEVLDTEAFF. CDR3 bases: TGTGCCAGCAGCAAAGAGGTCAGGACAGAGGTCCTAGACACTGAAGCTTTCTTT.

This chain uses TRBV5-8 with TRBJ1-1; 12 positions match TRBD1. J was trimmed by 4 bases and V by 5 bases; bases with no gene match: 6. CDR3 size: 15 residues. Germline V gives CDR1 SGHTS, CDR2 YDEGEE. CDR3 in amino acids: CASRTGTGGVTEAFF. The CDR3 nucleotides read TGTGCCAGCAGAACCGGGACAGGGGGCGTCACTGAAGCTTTCTTT.

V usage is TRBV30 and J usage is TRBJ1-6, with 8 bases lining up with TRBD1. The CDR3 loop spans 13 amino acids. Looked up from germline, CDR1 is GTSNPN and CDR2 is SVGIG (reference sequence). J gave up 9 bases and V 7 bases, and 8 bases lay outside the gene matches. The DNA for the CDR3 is TGTGCCTCCTCCGACAGGGGAAGTTCACCCCTCCACTTT. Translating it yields CASSDRGSSPLHF.

CDR3 residues: CASSPLGLGADTQYF. The CDR3 DNA sequence: TGCGCCAGCAGCCCCTTGGGCCTAGGGGCAGATACGCAGTATTTT. The chain is built from TRBV5-1 and TRBJ2-3; TRBD1 is a possible D gene (5 bases). The CDR3 is 15 amino acids. CDR1 is SGHRS, CDR2 YFSETQ, per germline. Trimming took off 4 bases at V and 4 bases at J, with 16 bases between the two ends.

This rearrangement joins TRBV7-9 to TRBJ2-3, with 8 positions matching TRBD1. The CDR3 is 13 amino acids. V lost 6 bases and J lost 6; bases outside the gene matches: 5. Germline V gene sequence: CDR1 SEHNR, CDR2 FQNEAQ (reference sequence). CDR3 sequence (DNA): TGTGCCAGCAGAGGGCAGGGGGCGGATACGCAGTATTTT. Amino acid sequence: CASRGQGADTQYF. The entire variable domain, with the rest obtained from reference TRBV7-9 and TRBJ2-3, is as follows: DTGVSQNPRHKITKRGQNVTFRCDPISEHNRLYWYRQTLGQGPEFLTYFQNEAQLEKSRLLSDRFSAERPKGSFSTLEIQRTEQGDSAMYLCASRGQGADTQYFGPGTRLTVL.

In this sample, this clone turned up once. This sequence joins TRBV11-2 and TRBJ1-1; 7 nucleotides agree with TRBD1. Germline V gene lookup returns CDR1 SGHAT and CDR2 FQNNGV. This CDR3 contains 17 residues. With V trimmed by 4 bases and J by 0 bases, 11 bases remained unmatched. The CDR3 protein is CASSSRPFGTVNTEAFF. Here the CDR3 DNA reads TGTGCCAGCAGCTCCCGGCCCTTCGGGACAGTGAACACTGAAGCTTTCTTT. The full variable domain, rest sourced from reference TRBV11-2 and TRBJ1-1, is EAGVAQSPRYKIIEKRQSVAFWCNPISGHATLYWYQQILGQGPKLLIQFQNNGVVDDSQLPKDRFSAERLKGVDSTLKIQPAKLEDSAVYLCASSSRPFGTVNTEAFFGQGTRLTVV.

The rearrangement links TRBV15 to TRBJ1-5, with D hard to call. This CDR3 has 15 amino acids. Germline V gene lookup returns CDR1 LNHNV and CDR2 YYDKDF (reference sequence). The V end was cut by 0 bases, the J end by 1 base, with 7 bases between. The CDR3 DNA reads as TGTGCCACCAGCAGAGATTCTAGCAGCAATCAGCCCCAGCATTTT. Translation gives CATSRDSSSNQPQHF.

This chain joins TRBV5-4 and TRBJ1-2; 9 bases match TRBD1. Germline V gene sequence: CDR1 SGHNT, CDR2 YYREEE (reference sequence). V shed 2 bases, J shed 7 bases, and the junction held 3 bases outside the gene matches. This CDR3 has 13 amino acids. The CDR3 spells CASSLTGGGGYTF. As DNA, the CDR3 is TGTGCCAGCAGCTTAACAGGGGGCGGTGGCTACACCTTC.

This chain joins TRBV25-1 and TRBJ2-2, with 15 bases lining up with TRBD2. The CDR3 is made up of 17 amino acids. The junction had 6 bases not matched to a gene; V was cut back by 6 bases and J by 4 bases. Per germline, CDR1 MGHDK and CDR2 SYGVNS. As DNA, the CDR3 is TGTGCCAGCAGCGGACTAGCGGGGGGGCCGCGCACCGGGGAGCTGTTTTTT. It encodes CASSGLAGGPRTGELFF.

CDR3 in DNA: TGTGCCAGCAGCCCTACCGGGAGCACGGGAAGTCAGCCCCAGCATTTT. Encoded protein: CASSPTGSTGSQPQHF. This chain joins TRBV7-9 and TRBJ1-5; D is ambiguous. The CDR3 covers 16 residues. Trimming left V 5 bases short and J 6 bases short, with 20 bases between. The germline CDR1 and CDR2 sequences are SEHNR and FQNEAQ (reference sequence). Full variable domain (rest looked up from reference TRBV7-9 and TRBJ1-5): DTGVSQNPRHKITKRGQNVTFRCDPISEHNRLYWYRQTLGQGPEFLTYFQNEAQLEKSRLLSDRFSAERPKGSFSTLEIQRTEQGDSAMYLCASSPTGSTGSQPQHFGDGTRLSIL.

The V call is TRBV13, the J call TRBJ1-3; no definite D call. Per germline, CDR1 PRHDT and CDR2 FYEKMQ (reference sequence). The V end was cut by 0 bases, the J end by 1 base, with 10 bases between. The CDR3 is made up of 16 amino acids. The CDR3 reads CASSLGPGLSGNTIYF. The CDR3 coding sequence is TGTGCCAGCAGCTTAGGCCCGGGTCTATCTGGAAACACCATATATTTT. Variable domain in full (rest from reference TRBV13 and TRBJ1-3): AAGVIQSPRHLIKEKRETATLKCYPIPRHDTVYWYQQGPGQDPQFLISFYEKMQSDKGSIPDRFSAQQFSDYHSELNMSSLELGDSALYFCASSLGPGLSGNTIYFGEGSWLTVV.

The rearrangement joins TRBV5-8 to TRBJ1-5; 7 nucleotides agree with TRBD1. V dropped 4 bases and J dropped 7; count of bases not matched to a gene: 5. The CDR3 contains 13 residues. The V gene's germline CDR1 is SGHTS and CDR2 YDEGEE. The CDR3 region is CASSRLQGQPQHF. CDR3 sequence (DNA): TGTGCCAGCAGCAGATTACAGGGGCAGCCCCAGCATTTT. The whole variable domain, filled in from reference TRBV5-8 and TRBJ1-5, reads EAGVTQSPTHLIKTRGQQATLRCSPISGHTSVYWYQQALGLGLQFLLWYDEGEERNRGNFPPRFSGRQFPNYSSELNVNALELEDSALYLCASSRLQGQPQHFGDGTRLSIL.

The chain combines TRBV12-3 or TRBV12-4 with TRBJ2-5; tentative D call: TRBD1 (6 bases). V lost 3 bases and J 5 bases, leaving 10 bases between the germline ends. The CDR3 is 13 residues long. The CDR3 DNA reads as TGTGCCAGCAGTTTCCAGGGGTTGGAGACCCAGTACTTC. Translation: CASSFQGLETQYF.

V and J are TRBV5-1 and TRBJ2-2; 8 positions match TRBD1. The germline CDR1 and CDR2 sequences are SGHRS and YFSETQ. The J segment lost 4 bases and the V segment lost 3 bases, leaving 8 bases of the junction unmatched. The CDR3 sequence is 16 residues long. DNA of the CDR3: TGCGCCAGCAGCTCGCGTCAGGGGGCGCCCACCGGGGAGCTGTTTTTT. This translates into CASSSRQGAPTGELFF.

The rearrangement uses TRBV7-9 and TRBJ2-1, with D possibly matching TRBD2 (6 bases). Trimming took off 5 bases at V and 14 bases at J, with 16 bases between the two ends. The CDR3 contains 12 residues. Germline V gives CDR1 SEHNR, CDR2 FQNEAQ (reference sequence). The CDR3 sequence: CASSQEGGLEFF. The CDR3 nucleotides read TGTGCCAGCAGCCAGGAGGGAGGATTGGAGTTCTTC.

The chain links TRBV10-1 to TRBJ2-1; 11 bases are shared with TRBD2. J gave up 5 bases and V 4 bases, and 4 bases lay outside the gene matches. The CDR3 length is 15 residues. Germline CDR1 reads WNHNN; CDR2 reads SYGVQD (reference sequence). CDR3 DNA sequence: TGCGCCAGCAGTGGAGGGGGACTAGCGGACAATGAGCAGTTCTTC. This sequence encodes CASSGGGLADNEQFF.

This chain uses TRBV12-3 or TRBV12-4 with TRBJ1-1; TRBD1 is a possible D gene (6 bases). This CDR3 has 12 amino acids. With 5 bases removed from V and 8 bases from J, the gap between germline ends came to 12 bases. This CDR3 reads CASSVPGQEAFF. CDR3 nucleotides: TGTGCCAGCAGTGTTCCGGGACAAGAAGCTTTCTTT.

CDR3 DNA: TGTGCCAGCAGTTTCGAGAGGGGAGGGGTCGTAACTTTC. It encodes CASSFERGGVVTF. This chain connects TRBV12-3 or TRBV12-4 to TRBJ2-6; 7 bases map to TRBD2. V lost 3 bases, J lost 19 bases, and 12 bases stayed unmatched. The CDR3 length is 13 residues.

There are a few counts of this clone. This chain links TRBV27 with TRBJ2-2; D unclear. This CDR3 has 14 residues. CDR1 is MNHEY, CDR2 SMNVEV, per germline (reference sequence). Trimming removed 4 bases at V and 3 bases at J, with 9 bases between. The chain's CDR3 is CASSYRGDTGELFF. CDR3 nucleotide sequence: TGTGCCAGCAGTTATAGAGGTGACACCGGGGAGCTGTTTTTT.

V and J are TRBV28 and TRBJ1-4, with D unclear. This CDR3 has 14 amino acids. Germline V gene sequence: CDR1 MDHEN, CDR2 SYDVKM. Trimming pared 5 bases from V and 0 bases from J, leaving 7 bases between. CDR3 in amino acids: CASSTIPTNEKLFF. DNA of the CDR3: TGTGCCAGCAGTACTATTCCAACTAATGAAAAACTGTTTTTT.

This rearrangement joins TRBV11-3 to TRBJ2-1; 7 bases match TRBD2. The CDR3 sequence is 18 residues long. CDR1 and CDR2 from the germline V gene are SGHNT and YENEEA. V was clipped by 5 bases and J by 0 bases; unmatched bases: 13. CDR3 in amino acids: CASSLASERGSSYNEQFF. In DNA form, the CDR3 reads TGTGCCAGCAGCCTAGCCTCGGAGCGGGGAAGCTCCTACAATGAGCAGTTCTTC.

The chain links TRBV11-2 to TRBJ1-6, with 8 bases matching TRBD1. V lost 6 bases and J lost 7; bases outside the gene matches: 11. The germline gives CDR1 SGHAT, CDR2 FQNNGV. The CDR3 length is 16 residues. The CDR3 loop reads CASSSIGTGLNSPLHF. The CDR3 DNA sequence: TGTGCCAGCAGTTCAATCGGGACAGGACTGAATTCACCCCTCCACTTT.

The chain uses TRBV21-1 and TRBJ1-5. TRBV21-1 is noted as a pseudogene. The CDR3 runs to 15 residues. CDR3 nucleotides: TGTGCCAGCAGCAAACTGAGAAATAGCAATCAGCCCCAGCATTTT. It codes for CASSKLRNSNQPQHF.